The 10 T cell receptor beta chains reported below all come from one sample, sequenced in a study of blood T cell repertoires in COVID-19. Generated by immunoSEQ multiplex PCR, the TCRdb table keeps only in-frame clones and is missing some. Counted here are about 250,000 clones, 65% to 90% occurring once; the ten biggest clones make up about 1.6%. The sample consisted of PBMCs or T cells enriched from blood (not recorded which). Receptor source: a man aged 35-49 years who had recovered from COVID-19.

The rearrangement links TRBV7-2 to TRBJ2-3; D might be TRBD1 (6 bases). Germline V lookup: CDR1 SGHTA, CDR2 FQGNSA. The germline V and J ends were trimmed by 1 base and 8 bases, with 13 bases remaining between them. The CDR3 consists of 14 residues. The CDR3 DNA reads TGTGCCAGCAGCTTAGGGACAGCTATAGTTACGCAGTATTTT. Residues: CASSLGTAIVTQYF.

CDR3 coding DNA: TGTGCCATCAGTGAGTCGGGACAGATGCCTGGTCAGCCCCAGCATTTT. This sequence encodes CAISESGQMPGQPQHF. This chain uses TRBV10-3 with TRBJ1-5; 7 bases fit TRBD1. The CDR3 has 16 residues. CDR1 and CDR2 from the germline V gene are ENHRY and SYGVKD. Trimming removed 0 bases from V and 6 bases from J; junction bases left unmatched: 8.

The chain links TRBV7-6 to TRBJ2-3; no reliable D call. Looked up from germline, CDR1 is SGHVS and CDR2 is FNYEAQ. V lost 1 base to trimming and J lost 3 bases, with 11 bases between them. The CDR3 totals 15 residues. This chain's CDR3 is CASSLGVVETDTQYF. As DNA, the CDR3 is TGTGCCAGCAGCTTAGGAGTAGTAGAAACAGATACGCAGTATTTT.

V usage is TRBV19 and J usage is TRBJ1-5, with D unclear. V was trimmed by 3 bases and J by 5 bases, leaving 5 bases between them. Per germline, CDR1 LNHDA and CDR2 SQIVND (reference sequence). The CDR3 sequence is 12 residues long. This CDR3 reads CASSIGYQPQHF. In nucleotides, the CDR3 is TGTGCCAGTAGTATCGGGTATCAGCCCCAGCATTTT.

This clone appeared a single time. The chain carries TRBV7-3 and TRBJ1-1, with 8 bases fitting TRBD1. Germline V gives CDR1 SGHTA, CDR2 FQGTGA. J lost 1 base, V lost 4 bases, and 5 bases had no gene match. The CDR3 extends over 15 amino acids. This CDR3 reads CASSSTGARNTEAFF. The CDR3 bases are TGTGCCAGCAGCTCGACAGGGGCAAGGAACACTGAAGCTTTCTTT.

This chain links TRBV19 with TRBJ1-5; D not certain. V was clipped by 8 bases and J by 6 bases, with 14 bases between them. The CDR3 has 13 amino acids. Germline CDR1 reads LNHDA; CDR2 reads SQIVND (reference sequence). The CDR3 here is CASGFGEGQPQHF. The CDR3 nucleotides are TGTGCCAGTGGATTCGGGGAAGGTCAGCCCCAGCATTTT. The full variable domain, rest sourced from reference TRBV19 and TRBJ1-5, is DGGITQSPKYLFRKEGQNVTLSCEQNLNHDAMYWYRQDPGQGLRLIYYSQIVNDFQKGDIAEGYSVSREKKESFPLTVTSAQKNPTAFYLCASGFGEGQPQHFGDGTRLSIL.

The J gene is TRBJ2-7, the V gene TRBV30, with D possibly matching TRBD1 (6 bases). This CDR3 comprises 15 residues. V was clipped by 2 bases and J by 4 bases, with 18 bases between them. Germline V gene sequence: CDR1 GTSNPN, CDR2 SVGIG (reference sequence). The CDR3 nucleotides read TGTGCCTGGAGTCCCTTTGGACGACAGGAGTACGAGCAGTACTTC. Protein sequence: CAWSPFGRQEYEQYF.

The chain combines TRBV10-3 with TRBJ1-1; maybe TRBD1 (6 bases). This CDR3 has 15 residues. Germline-derived CDR1 and CDR2 are ENHRY and SYGVKD. Deletions cut 2 bases from V and 1 base from J, with 11 bases between. CDR3 coding DNA: TGTGCCATCAGTGAGAAAGGCAGGGGGAACACTGAAGCTTTCTTT. Protein product: CAISEKGRGNTEAFF.

The chain uses TRBV28 and TRBJ2-1, with 8 bases matching TRBD1. The length of the CDR3 is 14 residues. V was pared by 3 bases and J by 8 bases, with 6 bases of the junction left unmatched. Germline values: CDR1 MDHEN, CDR2 SYDVKM. The DNA of the CDR3 is TGTGCCAGCAGTTTGCCAGACAGGGGCCATGAGCAGTTCTTC. Protein product: CASSLPDRGHEQFF. Variable domain in full (rest from reference TRBV28 and TRBJ2-1): DVKVTQSSRYLVKRTGEKVFLECVQDMDHENMFWYRQDPGLGLRLIYFSYDVKMKEKGDIPEGYSVSREKKERFSLILESASTNQTSMYLCASSLPDRGHEQFFGPGTRLTVL.

This sequence joins TRBV18 and TRBJ1-1; TRBD1 matches at 7 bases. The trim removed 3 bases at V and 1 base at J, leaving 2 bases unmatched. The CDR3 is made up of 14 amino acids. The germline V gene has CDR1 KGHSH and CDR2 LQKENI. CDR3 coding DNA: TGTGCCAGCTCACCGACAGGGTGGAACACTGAAGCTTTCTTT. Protein: CASSPTGWNTEAFF.